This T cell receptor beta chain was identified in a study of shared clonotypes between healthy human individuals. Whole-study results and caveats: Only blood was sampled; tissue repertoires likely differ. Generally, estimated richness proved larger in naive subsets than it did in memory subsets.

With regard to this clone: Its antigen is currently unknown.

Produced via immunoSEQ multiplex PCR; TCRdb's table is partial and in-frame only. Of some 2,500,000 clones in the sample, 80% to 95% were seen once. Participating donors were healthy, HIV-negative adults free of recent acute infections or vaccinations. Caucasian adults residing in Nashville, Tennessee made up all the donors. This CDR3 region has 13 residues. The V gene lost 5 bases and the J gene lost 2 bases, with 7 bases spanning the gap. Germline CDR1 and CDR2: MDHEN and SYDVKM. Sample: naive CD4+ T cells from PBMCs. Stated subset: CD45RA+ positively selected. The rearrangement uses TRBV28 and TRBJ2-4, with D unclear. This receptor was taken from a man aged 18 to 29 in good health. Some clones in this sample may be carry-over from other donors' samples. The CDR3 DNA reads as TGTGCCAGCAGTAGGAGTTCCAAAAACATTCAGTACTTC. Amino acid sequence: CASSRSSKNIQYF.